Given below is one T cell receptor (beta chain) in context. Its antigen target is currently unknown. No much larger clone is present one base from it, and per-base qualities are unavailable. Library construction relied on the immunoSEQ multiplex PCR assay. As stored in TCRdb, this immuneACCESS dataset retains in-frame rearrangements with V and J assigned. A fraction of the clones does not appear; measured against another copy, unresolved V genes explain less than half of the discrepancy, and the remainder lacks a known reason. Recorded for this sample are 65,000 to 90,000 clones; around 87% of them occurred a single time. Of the sample, 15% to 25% is held by the ten largest clones. This sample stems from a study of control samples from healthy donors and cancer patients (dated by TCRdb to the early 2020s). The specimen was blood. The origin of this receptor is a man aged 50 or older in good health.

The CDR3 region reads CASSPPVGTTEAFF. The DNA is as follows: TGTGCCAGCAGCCCACCGGTGGGGACCACTGAAGCTTTCTTT. This sequence uses TRBV11-2 and TRBJ1-1; TRBD1 is a weak D gene call, 5 bases matching. Relative to germline, V is 5 bases shorter and J is 4 bases shorter, with 14 bases between their ends. From a lookup of the germline V gene, CDR1 and CDR2 are SGHAT and FQNNGV. Measured from the cysteine to the phenylalanine, the CDR3 is 14 residues long. Just the 42-base CDR3 DNA is kept, in frame starting at base 1. Extended through the reference TRBV11-2 and TRBJ1-1 proteins, this CDR3 yields the full variable domain: EAGVAQSPRYKIIEKRQSVAFWCNPISGHATLYWYQQILGQGPKLLIQFQNNGVVDDSQLPKDRFSAERLKGVDSTLKIQPAKLEDSAVYLCASSPPVGTTEAFFGQGTRLTVV.